Sequencing of this TCR beta chain was carried out in a study of shared clonotypes between healthy human individuals (dated by TCRdb to 2020 to 2021). In terms of the full investigation: A couple of women and three men aged 18 to 49 years were included in the cohort. For each donor, three plates each were used for CD4 naive and CD4 memory, two plates were used for CD8 naive, and one plate was used for CD8 memory. The study deeply sequenced blood TCR repertoires of five healthy adults to estimate repertoire size and the extent of clonotype sharing between individuals. To increase sequencing depth and limit assay-specific biases, TCR repertoire library preparation and sequencing were carried out by different laboratories using diverse techniques. Leukapheresis yielded between about 0.8 and 8.9 billion PBMCs per donor. What the research found in general, with its limitations: The genetic and exposure-history diversity represented was limited by the small number of donors. Incomplete sequencing was indicated by rarefaction of sorted-subset datasets, despite the large sequencing depth. Pairwise subsampling led to the expectation that sequencing depth would affect the degree of clonotype sharing among donors. Compared with non-shared clonotypes, the clonotypes found in all four sorted-subset donors had higher generation probabilities. Naive subsets generally had larger estimated clonotype richness than memory subsets did. Only blood was sampled, and tissue TCR repertoires likely differ from those in blood. When several donors were compared, the shared fraction of clonotypes was roughly 5% for naive CD4, over 3% for naive CD8, 2.3% for memory CD4, and under 0.5% for memory CD8.

The germline V gene (reference sequence) supplies CDR1 SGHKS and CDR2 YYEKEE. V ends up 4 bases short and J 1 base short, with an unmatched junction base count of 6. Counted from cysteine to phenylalanine, this CDR3 has 15 amino acids. CDR3 DNA is the only sequence kept; it has 45 bases, read in frame from the first base. Using the deep immunoSEQ assay, multiplex PCR amplified TCR CDR3 regions from genomic DNA. Genomic DNA extracted from each cell subset was distributed evenly over all wells of several immunoSEQ 96-well plates, and each plate served as one replicate. For sorted subsets, 150 to 250 ng of genomic DNA, equivalent to roughly 33,000 T cell genomes, went into each replicate PCR. Purified libraries were measured with a Qubit 3.0 fluorometer, size-checked on a Bioanalyzer 2100, and measured again with the KAPA Library Quantification kit. Every immunoSEQ 96-well plate was sequenced on a dedicated single-read 150-cycle Illumina NextSeq 550 flow cell. The authors' pipeline ran thus. Because only junctional sequences without quality scores were contained in the immunoSEQ output, filtering matching that applied to full-length reads could not be performed. To assign V/J genes and CDR3, sequences were annotated against IMGT germline references using PyIR, a Python wrapper for IgBLAST v1.9. Reads were removed for weak V/J assignments (E-value above 1e-6), missing CDR3, stop codons, out-of-frame junctions, or ambiguous translated residues. V3J clonotypes were defined as sequences sharing the same inferred V gene, J gene, and CDR3 amino acid sequence. The percentage overlap between two repertoires was calculated by dividing the number of shared unique clonotypes by the size of the smaller repertoire. RTK rarefaction, the Chao1 estimator, and Recon v2.1 estimates of unobserved clonotypes were used to assess repertoire richness. For all TCRbeta clonotypes obtained by the gDNA method from a few donors, generation probabilities were computed with OLGA. Not all clones reach the TCRdb copy of this immuneACCESS table, which keeps in-frame sequences only. Checked studies attribute under half of the gap to unresolved V genes and leave the rest unexplained. V and J calls and clone size are copied from that table; D and trimming were computed from the DNA. The sample table contains some 1.5 million clones; only one count was recorded for 98% of them. The top ten clonotypes cover about 0.4% of the sample.

On this clone itself: The antigen it binds to is not known. Base-call qualities are not available, and no considerably larger clone is one nucleotide away. This sample also contains other DNA sequences that code for the same CDR3.

The donors were healthy, HIV-negative adults who had no recently reported acute infections or vaccinations. Only Caucasian adults living in Nashville, Tennessee, USA were represented among the donors. Magnetic negative selection was used to enrich CD4+ T cells, after which naive cells were positively selected on CD45RA and the negative fraction became the memory subset. Blood was collected by leukapheresis, and PBMCs were isolated by Ficoll-Histopaque density gradient centrifugation and then cryopreserved in liquid nitrogen vapor phase. Analytical flow cytometry was used to check the purity and quantity of each magnetically sorted T cell population. From each sorted fraction, genomic DNA was isolated and quantified by UV absorbance on a Nanodrop 2000c.

The receptor comes from a man aged 25-45 years in good health. The V and J genes are TRBV5-5 and TRBJ2-7, and 9 junctional nucleotides match TRBD1. Material for sequencing was naive CD4+ T cells sorted from blood. This specimen's cell subset or site label, interpreted: CD45RA+ positively selected. CDR3 loop: CASSPQGARSYEQYF. The DNA sequence follows: TGTGCCAGCAGCCCACAGGGGGCCCGTTCCTACGAGCAGTACTTC.